The rows below give T cell receptor beta chains drawn from one sample of a study of OX40 agonist ivuxolimab in advanced cancers. Libraries were prepared by immunoSEQ multiplex PCR; TCRdb keeps only in-frame clonotypes and omits some of them. The sample consists of 58,000 or so clones, approximately 83% of them appearing once. Sequences were derived from CD4+ or CD8+ T cells sorted from blood, sampled in a trial of the OX40 agonist ivuxolimab. The receptors stem from an adult with an advanced solid tumor such as melanoma, head and neck, liver or kidney cancer. Each CDR3 is given with its conserved first and last residue. Fields, in order: J gene, CDR3 length, V gene, clone size, D gene, CDR3 protein, CDR3 DNA. A D gene is named only where the DNA matches it firmly. Rows may omit the clone size; those that give it use once, few, many or a size class.

J gene: TRBJ1-4
CDR3 length: 15
V gene: TRBV7-6
clone size: NA
D gene: TRBD1
CDR3 protein: CASSLRTGGREKLFF
CDR3 DNA: TGTGCCAGCAGCTTAAGGACAGGGGGCAGGGAAAAACTGTTTTTT

J gene: TRBJ1-1
CDR3 length: 13
V gene: TRBV2
clone size: NA
D gene: NA
CDR3 protein: CASSVEGLSEAFF
CDR3 DNA: TGTGCCAGCAGTGTTGAGGGGCTGAGTGAAGCTTTCTTT

J gene: TRBJ1-1
CDR3 length: 17
V gene: TRBV6-8
clone size: NA
D gene: TRBD1
CDR3 protein: CASTRLQQGRGWTEAFF
CDR3 DNA: TGTGCCAGCACGCGATTGCAACAGGGGAGGGGATGGACTGAAGCTTTCTTT

J gene: TRBJ2-1
CDR3 length: 16
V gene: TRBV7-3
clone size: once
D gene: TRBD2
CDR3 protein: CASSLTGGTSSNEQFF
CDR3 DNA: TGTGCCAGCAGCTTAACAGGCGGGACTAGTTCCAATGAGCAGTTCTTC

J gene: TRBJ1-4
CDR3 length: 20
V gene: TRBV7-2
clone size: NA
D gene: TRBD1
CDR3 protein: CASSLAPGTGGWSANEKLFF
CDR3 DNA: TGTGCCAGCAGCTTAGCCCCCGGGACAGGGGGCTGGTCAGCTAATGAAAAACTGTTTTTT

J gene: TRBJ2-7
CDR3 length: 15
V gene: TRBV15
clone size: NA
D gene: NA
CDR3 protein: CATSRDQGTVNEQYF
CDR3 DNA: TGTGCCACCAGCAGAGATCAAGGGACGGTAAACGAGCAGTACTTC

J gene: TRBJ1-4
CDR3 length: 15
V gene: TRBV28
clone size: NA
D gene: NA
CDR3 protein: CASSLTGPTNEKLFF
CDR3 DNA: TGTGCCAGCAGTCTCACAGGACCAACTAATGAAAAACTGTTTTTT

J gene: TRBJ2-1
CDR3 length: 16
V gene: TRBV5-6
clone size: NA
D gene: TRBD2
CDR3 protein: CASRETSGGAYNEQFF
CDR3 DNA: TGTGCCAGCAGGGAGACTAGCGGGGGGGCCTACAATGAGCAGTTCTTC

J gene: TRBJ2-2
CDR3 length: 15
V gene: TRBV7-3
clone size: few
D gene: NA
CDR3 protein: CASSLDRQHTGELFF
CDR3 DNA: TGTGCCAGCAGCTTAGACCGACAGCACACCGGGGAGCTGTTTTTT

J gene: TRBJ2-7
CDR3 length: 14
V gene: TRBV7-2
clone size: once
D gene: NA
CDR3 protein: CASSLALSSYEQYF
CDR3 DNA: TGTGCCAGCAGCTTAGCGCTAAGCTCCTACGAGCAGTACTTC

J gene: TRBJ2-7
CDR3 length: 16
V gene: TRBV2
clone size: NA
D gene: NA
CDR3 protein: CASSEGSLGNLYEQYF
CDR3 DNA: TGTGCCAGCAGTGAAGGTTCTTTAGGGAATCTCTACGAGCAGTACTTC

J gene: TRBJ2-5
CDR3 length: 13
V gene: TRBV28
clone size: NA
D gene: NA
CDR3 protein: CASSPTSAETQYF
CDR3 DNA: TGTGCCAGCAGTCCAACTAGTGCTGAGACCCAGTACTTC

J gene: TRBJ2-3
CDR3 length: 13
V gene: TRBV6-1
clone size: NA
D gene: NA
CDR3 protein: CASSDRGTDTQYF
CDR3 DNA: TGTGCCAGCAGTGATAGGGGCACAGATACGCAGTATTTT

J gene: TRBJ1-5
CDR3 length: 15
V gene: TRBV5-6
clone size: NA
D gene: NA
CDR3 protein: CASSPGSPSNQPQHF
CDR3 DNA: TGTGCCAGCAGCCCGGGGAGTCCTAGCAATCAGCCCCAGCATTTT

J gene: TRBJ2-1
CDR3 length: 12
V gene: TRBV7-2
clone size: NA
D gene: NA
CDR3 protein: CASSQERWGGFF
CDR3 DNA: TGTGCCAGCAGTCAAGAGAGGTGGGGCGGGTTCTTC

J gene: TRBJ1-4
CDR3 length: 14
V gene: TRBV11-2
clone size: NA
D gene: TRBD1
CDR3 protein: CASSQTGGNEKLFF
CDR3 DNA: TGTGCCAGCAGCCAGACAGGGGGTAATGAAAAACTGTTTTTT

J gene: TRBJ1-5
CDR3 length: 15
V gene: TRBV7-8
clone size: NA
D gene: TRBD1
CDR3 protein: CASSLGQGLNQPQHF
CDR3 DNA: TGTGCCAGCAGCTTAGGACAGGGGCTTAATCAGCCCCAGCATTTT

J gene: TRBJ2-7
CDR3 length: 14
V gene: TRBV11-2
clone size: NA
D gene: NA
CDR3 protein: CASSKVGRDYEQYF
CDR3 DNA: TGTGCCAGCAGCAAAGTCGGGCGGGATTACGAGCAGTACTTC

J gene: TRBJ1-3
CDR3 length: 13
V gene: TRBV12-5
clone size: NA
D gene: NA
CDR3 protein: CASTEGFGNTIYF
CDR3 DNA: TGTGCTAGCACCGAGGGATTTGGAAACACCATATATTTT

J gene: TRBJ2-2
CDR3 length: 15
V gene: TRBV7-6
clone size: NA
D gene: NA
CDR3 protein: CASSPGTANTGELFF
CDR3 DNA: TGTGCCAGCAGCCCAGGGACGGCGAACACCGGGGAGCTGTTTTTT

J gene: TRBJ1-4
CDR3 length: 15
V gene: TRBV28
clone size: NA
D gene: NA
CDR3 protein: CASSFLDGGGEKLFF
CDR3 DNA: TGTGCCAGCAGTTTCTTGGACGGAGGGGGTGAAAAACTGTTTTTT

J gene: TRBJ2-7
CDR3 length: 13
V gene: TRBV11-1
clone size: NA
D gene: NA
CDR3 protein: CASSSSGGYEQYF
CDR3 DNA: TGTGCCAGCAGCTCGTCCGGGGGATACGAGCAGTACTTC

J gene: TRBJ2-5
CDR3 length: 14
V gene: TRBV7-2
clone size: NA
D gene: NA
CDR3 protein: CASRAATLQETQYF
CDR3 DNA: TGTGCCAGCAGAGCGGCGACCTTACAAGAGACCCAGTACTTC

J gene: TRBJ1-1
CDR3 length: 14
V gene: TRBV7-9
clone size: NA
D gene: NA
CDR3 protein: CASSLGQVNTEAFF
CDR3 DNA: TGTGCCAGCAGCTTAGGACAGGTGAACACTGAAGCTTTCTTT

J gene: TRBJ1-2
CDR3 length: 16
V gene: TRBV5-4
clone size: NA
D gene: NA
CDR3 protein: CASSFIFQGSNYGYTF
CDR3 DNA: TGTGCCAGCAGCTTTATTTTTCAGGGGTCTAACTATGGCTACACCTTC

J gene: TRBJ2-7
CDR3 length: 13
V gene: TRBV2
clone size: NA
D gene: TRBD1
CDR3 protein: CASRGQGVHEQYF
CDR3 DNA: TGTGCCAGCAGAGGACAGGGAGTCCACGAGCAGTACTTC

J gene: TRBJ1-3
CDR3 length: 16
V gene: TRBV5-3
clone size: NA
D gene: NA
CDR3 protein: CARSLSRGGSGNTIYF
CDR3 DNA: TGTGCCAGAAGCCTGAGCAGGGGAGGATCCGGAAACACCATATATTTT

J gene: TRBJ1-1
CDR3 length: 15
V gene: TRBV4-1
clone size: medium-sized
D gene: NA
CDR3 protein: CASSQDRDTNTEAFF
CDR3 DNA: TGCGCCAGCAGCCAAGACAGGGATACGAACACTGAAGCTTTCTTT

J gene: TRBJ1-1
CDR3 length: 14
V gene: TRBV28
clone size: NA
D gene: NA
CDR3 protein: CASRLQGDNTEAFF
CDR3 DNA: TGTGCCAGCAGGTTACAGGGCGACAACACTGAAGCTTTCTTT

J gene: TRBJ2-7
CDR3 length: 15
V gene: TRBV19
clone size: NA
D gene: NA
CDR3 protein: CASSIAGGWSYEQYF
CDR3 DNA: TGTGCCAGTAGTATAGCCGGGGGCTGGTCCTACGAGCAGTACTTC

J gene: TRBJ1-2
CDR3 length: 14
V gene: TRBV2
clone size: NA
D gene: TRBD1
CDR3 protein: CASRSTGTVYGYTF
CDR3 DNA: TGTGCCAGCAGATCGACAGGGACTGTCTATGGCTACACCTTC

J gene: TRBJ2-7
CDR3 length: 14
V gene: TRBV7-2
clone size: NA
D gene: NA
CDR3 protein: CASSLGGSFYEQYF
CDR3 DNA: TGTGCCAGCAGCTTAGGGGGCAGTTTCTACGAGCAGTACTTC

J gene: TRBJ1-4
CDR3 length: 14
V gene: TRBV5-1
clone size: once
D gene: TRBD1
CDR3 protein: CASSPGTGGEKLFF
CDR3 DNA: TGCGCCAGCAGCCCCGGGACAGGGGGAGAAAAACTGTTTTTT

J gene: TRBJ2-5
CDR3 length: 14
V gene: TRBV6-5
clone size: once
D gene: TRBD1
CDR3 protein: CASSYSRTGKTQYF
CDR3 DNA: TGTGCCAGCAGTTACTCCCGGACAGGGAAGACCCAGTACTTC

J gene: TRBJ2-5
CDR3 length: 14
V gene: TRBV6-6
clone size: NA
D gene: NA
CDR3 protein: CASTYGEYQETQYF
CDR3 DNA: TGTGCCAGCACTTACGGGGAGTACCAAGAGACCCAGTACTTC

J gene: TRBJ2-1
CDR3 length: 13
V gene: TRBV6-1
clone size: NA
D gene: NA
CDR3 protein: CASSEYGVGEQFF
CDR3 DNA: TGTGCCAGCAGTGAATATGGGGTCGGTGAGCAGTTCTTC

J gene: TRBJ1-1
CDR3 length: 14
V gene: TRBV4-1
clone size: NA
D gene: NA
CDR3 protein: CASNYGLSNTEAFF
CDR3 DNA: TGCGCCAGCAATTACGGCCTTAGTAACACTGAAGCTTTCTTT

J gene: TRBJ2-7
CDR3 length: 15
V gene: TRBV6-5
clone size: NA
D gene: TRBD2
CDR3 protein: CASRQLAGGAYEQYF
CDR3 DNA: TGTGCCAGCAGACAACTAGCGGGAGGAGCCTACGAGCAGTACTTC

J gene: TRBJ2-4
CDR3 length: 16
V gene: TRBV2
clone size: NA
D gene: NA
CDR3 protein: CASRRIQGEGENIQYF
CDR3 DNA: TGTGCCAGCAGGCGGATTCAGGGGGAGGGAGAAAACATTCAGTACTTC

J gene: TRBJ1-2
CDR3 length: 15
V gene: TRBV14
clone size: medium-sized
D gene: NA
CDR3 protein: CASSPTGPRLYGYTF
CDR3 DNA: TGTGCCAGCAGCCCCACAGGGCCACGCCTGTATGGCTACACCTTC

J gene: TRBJ2-5
CDR3 length: 14
V gene: TRBV6-6
clone size: NA
D gene: NA
CDR3 protein: CASSYQGMSATQYF
CDR3 DNA: TGTGCCAGCAGTTACCAAGGGATGTCTGCGACCCAGTACTTC

J gene: TRBJ2-3
CDR3 length: 17
V gene: TRBV9
clone size: NA
D gene: TRBD1
CDR3 protein: CASSAGTGGRYADTQYF
CDR3 DNA: TGTGCCAGCAGCGCTGGGACAGGGGGGAGATATGCAGATACGCAGTATTTT

J gene: TRBJ2-5
CDR3 length: 16
V gene: TRBV2
clone size: NA
D gene: NA
CDR3 protein: CASSEALLQAQETQYF
CDR3 DNA: TGTGCCAGCAGTGAAGCGCTTCTACAGGCCCAAGAGACCCAGTACTTC

J gene: TRBJ2-5
CDR3 length: 15
V gene: TRBV9
clone size: NA
D gene: NA
CDR3 protein: CASSARGQGGETQYF
CDR3 DNA: TGTGCCAGCAGCGCCAGAGGGCAGGGAGGTGAGACCCAGTACTTC

J gene: TRBJ1-1
CDR3 length: 14
V gene: TRBV6-1
clone size: NA
D gene: NA
CDR3 protein: CASSEAGPNTEAFF
CDR3 DNA: TGTGCCAGCAGTGAGGCAGGGCCGAACACTGAAGCTTTCTTT